Below, 23 T cell receptor beta chains from the same sample are listed, as sequenced in a study of shared clonotypes between healthy human individuals. Generated by immunoSEQ multiplex PCR, the TCRdb table keeps only in-frame clones and is missing some. The repertoire holds some 2.4 million clones, under 95% seen once, with more than 0.35% in the top ten. The specimen was naive CD4+ T cells from PBMCs. Subset: CD45RA+ positively selected. Source of these receptors: a man aged 18 to 29 in good health. Some clones in this sample may be carry-over from other donors' samples.

J is TRBJ2-1 and V is TRBV4-2, with 14 bases identical to TRBD2. Trimming took 5 bases from V and 7 from J; bases not matched to a gene: 7. This CDR3 spans 16 amino acids. The germline V gene has CDR1 LGHNA and CDR2 YNFKEQ. The DNA of the CDR3 is TGTGCCAGCAGCTCCCGCGGGACTAGCGGGAGTAATGAGCAGTTCTTC. Its translation: CASSSRGTSGSNEQFF.

The CDR3 here is CSVERRAAIEVEAFF. The CDR3 coding sequence is TGCAGCGTAGAGCGGAGGGCCGCTATAGAGGTTGAAGCTTTCTTT. The chain uses TRBV29-1 and TRBJ1-1; no definite D call. CDR3 length: 15 residues. Deletions cut 6 bases from V and 7 bases from J, with 24 bases between. Per germline, CDR1 SQVTM and CDR2 ANQGSEA.

V gene TRBV7-3 combines with J gene TRBJ2-1; perhaps D is TRBD1 or TRBD2 (5 bases each). The CDR3 spans 16 residues. Germline V gene sequence: CDR1 SGHTA, CDR2 FQGTGA. V lost 2 bases and J lost 8, with 19 bases in between. The CDR3 DNA reads TGTGCCAGCAGCTTATCTTCCGGGACGCTAAGGGATGAGCAGTTCTTC. Translated: CASSLSSGTLRDEQFF.

The rearrangement uses TRBV30 and TRBJ2-1; no definite D call. The V and J ends lost 0 bases and 7 bases respectively, with 7 bases between them. Germline lookup yields CDR1 GTSNPN and CDR2 SVGIG (reference sequence). The CDR3 spans 12 residues. The CDR3 here is CAWSVSTNEQFF. The CDR3 nucleotides are TGTGCCTGGAGTGTCTCCACAAATGAGCAGTTCTTC.

This clone turned up a few times. The same CDR3 also results from other DNA sequences found in this sample. The chain is built from TRBV6-5 and TRBJ2-1, with D possibly matching TRBD1 (5 bases). Trimming left V 2 bases short and J 0 bases short, with 8 bases between. The CDR3 loop spans 15 amino acids. Per the germline V gene, CDR1 is MNHEY and CDR2 is SVGAGI. The CDR3 is CASSYRGSSYNEQFF. In DNA, the CDR3 is TGTGCCAGCAGTTACAGGGGAAGCTCCTACAATGAGCAGTTCTTC.

The CDR3 DNA follows: TGCGCCAGCAGTTGGACAGGGGGCGGGGAGCTGTTTTTT. It translates to CASSWTGGGELFF. This chain connects TRBV10-1 to TRBJ2-2; 10 bases fit TRBD1. The CDR3 extends over 13 amino acids. The V gene's germline CDR1 is WNHNN and CDR2 SYGVQD (reference sequence). The trim removed 5 bases at V and 7 bases at J, leaving 1 base unmatched.

The chain carries TRBV18 and TRBJ2-6; D unresolved. The CDR3 contains 15 residues. V lost 3 bases and J lost 8, with 14 bases in between. The germline CDR1 and CDR2 sequences are KGHSH and LQKENI. The CDR3 is CASSPPSRPSNVLTF. Here the CDR3 DNA reads TGTGCCAGCTCACCCCCCTCCCGGCCTTCCAACGTCCTGACTTTC. Based on the CDR3 plus reference TRBV18 and TRBJ2-6, the full variable domain is NAGVMQNPRHLVRRRGQEARLRCSPMKGHSHVYWYRQLPEEGLKFMVYLQKENIIDESGMPKERFSAEFPKEGPSILRIQQVVRGDSAAYFCASSPPSRPSNVLTFGAGSRLTVL.

In nucleotides, the CDR3 is TGTGCCAGCGGGACCGGGACAGCGGGCCCCTACGAGCAGTACTTC. Translation gives CASGTGTAGPYEQYF. The V gene is TRBV28, the J gene TRBJ2-7; D possibly corresponds to TRBD1 (7 bases). V was shortened by 8 bases and J by 2 bases, with 19 bases between the two germline ends. The germline gives CDR1 MDHEN, CDR2 SYDVKM. CDR3 size: 15 residues.

The chain employs TRBV5-1 and TRBJ2-7; D gene uncertain. V dropped 1 base and J dropped 6 bases, with 14 bases sitting between them. The V gene's germline CDR1 is SGHRS and CDR2 YFSETQ. The length of the CDR3 is 14 residues. In nucleotides, the CDR3 is TGCGCCAGCAGCTTGTTCGCCAGCTCGGGCGAGCAGTACTTC. It specifies CASSLFASSGEQYF.

This clone was seen once. This chain joins TRBV25-1 and TRBJ2-2; D ambiguous. CDR1 MGHDK and CDR2 SYGVNS come from the germline V gene. The CDR3 has 14 amino acids. V shed 10 bases and J shed 1 base, with 13 bases lying between them. The CDR3 DNA reads TGTGCCACAGCCGGACGTCTGAACACCGGGGAGCTGTTTTTT. Encoded protein: CATAGRLNTGELFF.

The chain has TRBV27 and TRBJ2-7; D gene uncertain. Germline V CDR1 and CDR2: MNHEY, SMNVEV (reference sequence). Trimming cost V 3 bases and J 0 bases, with 9 bases left between them. CDR3 length equals 14 residues. This CDR3 is CASSLWGSSYEQYF. Written as DNA, the CDR3 is TGTGCCAGCAGTTTGTGGGGTTCCTCCTACGAGCAGTACTTC.

The J gene is TRBJ2-3, the V gene TRBV5-1; 9 nucleotides line up with TRBD2. The CDR3 runs to 17 residues. Germline trimming cut 4 bases from V and 3 bases from J; bases unmatched to any gene: 12. Germline assignment: CDR1 SGHRS and CDR2 YFSETQ. The CDR3 DNA reads TGCGCCAGCAGCATAGGGATTAGCGGGAGTCGGACAGATACGCAGTATTTT. Translation: CASSIGISGSRTDTQYF.

In the case of this clone: Within the sample, other DNA sequences also encode this same CDR3. V is TRBV7-2 and J is TRBJ2-7; TRBD2 might be the D (6 bases). With 1 base removed from V and 4 bases from J, the gap between germline ends came to 8 bases. The germline V gene encodes CDR1 SGHTA and CDR2 FQGNSA. This CDR3 has 13 residues. The CDR3 bases are TGTGCCAGCAGCTTAGGGGGGACTTACGAGCAGTACTTC. Translated: CASSLGGTYEQYF. Full variable domain (missing parts from reference TRBV7-2 and TRBJ2-7): GAGVSQSPSNKVTEKGKDVELRCDPISGHTALYWYRQSLGQGLEFLIYFQGNSAPDKSGLPSDRFSAERTGGSVSTLTIQRTQQEDSAVYLCASSLGGTYEQYFGPGTRLTVT.

This sequence joins TRBV19 and TRBJ1-3; D is unresolved. This CDR3 spans 15 amino acids. The V gene's germline CDR1 is LNHDA and CDR2 SQIVND (reference sequence). The ends were cut back, 6 bases at V and 0 bases at J, with 12 bases in the middle. CDR3 bases: TGTGCCAGTAGGCAGAATCTTATCTCTGGAAACACCATATATTTT. Translation gives CASRQNLISGNTIYF. Based on the CDR3 plus reference TRBV19 and TRBJ1-3, the full variable domain is DGGITQSPKYLFRKEGQNVTLSCEQNLNHDAMYWYRQDPGQGLRLIYYSQIVNDFQKGDIAEGYSVSREKKESFPLTVTSAQKNPTAFYLCASRQNLISGNTIYFGEGSWLTVV.

V and J are TRBV28 and TRBJ2-1; 11 bases agree with TRBD2. The CDR3 has 16 amino acids. J lost 4 bases, V lost 5 bases, and 7 bases had no gene match. Germline V gene data show CDR1 as MDHEN and CDR2 as SYDVKM. The CDR3 DNA is TGTGCCAGCAGTCACCCAGGGACTAGCGGATACAATGAGCAGTTCTTC. It codes for CASSHPGTSGYNEQFF.

J is TRBJ2-3 and V is TRBV28, with TRBD2 as a possible D gene (7 bases). CDR1 is MDHEN, CDR2 SYDVKM, per germline. V lost 2 bases and J lost 4, with 13 bases in between. The CDR3 is 15 residues long. CDR3: CASSLSRGGADTQYF. CDR3 sequence (DNA): TGTGCCAGCAGTTTAAGTCGAGGGGGGGCAGATACGCAGTATTTT.

V gene TRBV5-4 combines with J gene TRBJ2-2; TRBD2 agrees at 8 bases. This CDR3 is built from 14 residues. Germline CDR1 is SGHNT and CDR2 is YYREEE (reference sequence). Trimming removed 2 bases from V and 4 bases from J; junction bases left unmatched: 1. DNA for the CDR3: TGTGCCAGCAGCTTTCGGGGGGGCACCGGGGAGCTGTTTTTT. Its protein is CASSFRGGTGELFF.

This clone was found once. The rearrangement joins TRBV9 to TRBJ2-1; 9 bases agree with TRBD2. V lost 0 bases to trimming and J lost 8 bases; unmatched junction nucleotides: 9. This CDR3 has 16 amino acids. The germline V gene has CDR1 SGDLS and CDR2 YYNGEE. CDR3 in amino acids: CASSVDGREGPDEQFF. DNA of the CDR3: TGTGCCAGCAGCGTAGATGGGCGGGAGGGCCCCGATGAGCAGTTCTTC.

The chain couples TRBV19 to TRBJ1-1; maybe TRBD1 (6 bases). The CDR3 sequence is 16 residues long. CDR1 is LNHDA and CDR2 is SQIVND in the germline V gene (reference sequence). Trimming took off 10 bases at V and 0 bases at J, with 21 bases between the two ends. The CDR3 here is CATRGGGGVMNTEAFF. The CDR3 coding sequence is TGTGCCACTCGAGGGGGGGGAGGAGTTATGAACACTGAAGCTTTCTTT. The complete variable domain, with remaining parts taken from reference TRBV19 and TRBJ1-1, reads DGGITQSPKYLFRKEGQNVTLSCEQNLNHDAMYWYRQDPGQGLRLIYYSQIVNDFQKGDIAEGYSVSREKKESFPLTVTSAQKNPTAFYLCATRGGGGVMNTEAFFGQGTRLTVV.

Worth noting for this clone: Within the sample, other DNA sequences also encode this same CDR3. The CDR3 nucleotides read TGTGCCAGCAGTTTCGGGGGGCGGGAAACCCAGTACTTC. It translates to CASSFGGRETQYF. The chain links TRBV6-5 to TRBJ2-5; a possible D gene is TRBD2 (7 bases). Germline loops: CDR1 MNHEY, CDR2 SVGAGI. The CDR3 totals 13 residues. Trimming shortened V by 4 bases and J by 8 bases, and 14 bases separated the two germline ends.

The chain is built from TRBV19 and TRBJ2-6, with no clear D. Germline assignment: CDR1 LNHDA and CDR2 SQIVND (reference sequence). This CDR3 spans 18 amino acids. The germline V and J ends were trimmed by 6 bases and 0 bases, with 18 bases remaining between them. The CDR3 DNA sequence: TGTGCCAGTAGGCCCATAGGCGGACCGTACTCTGGGGCCAACGTCCTGACTTTC. It encodes CASRPIGGPYSGANVLTF.

The rearrangement joins TRBV28 to TRBJ2-2; D perhaps matches TRBD1 (6 bases). Trimming stripped 5 bases from V and 10 bases from J, with 17 bases between. CDR1 is MDHEN, CDR2 SYDVKM, per germline. The CDR3 covers 14 residues. The CDR3 loop is CASSRQVVLKELFF. CDR3 DNA sequence: TGTGCCAGCAGTCGACAGGTCGTACTAAAGGAGCTGTTTTTT. Complete variable domain (other parts from reference TRBV28 and TRBJ2-2): DVKVTQSSRYLVKRTGEKVFLECVQDMDHENMFWYRQDPGLGLRLIYFSYDVKMKEKGDIPEGYSVSREKKERFSLILESASTNQTSMYLCASSRQVVLKELFFGEGSRLTVL.

V usage is TRBV6-5 and J usage is TRBJ2-1, with D uncertain. The length of the CDR3 is 15 residues. V shed 8 bases and J shed 7 bases, with 21 bases lying between them. Germline V gives CDR1 MNHEY, CDR2 SVGAGI. The CDR3 reads CASSQMASGENEQFF. The CDR3 DNA is TGTGCCAGCTCCCAGATGGCGTCAGGTGAGAATGAGCAGTTCTTC.